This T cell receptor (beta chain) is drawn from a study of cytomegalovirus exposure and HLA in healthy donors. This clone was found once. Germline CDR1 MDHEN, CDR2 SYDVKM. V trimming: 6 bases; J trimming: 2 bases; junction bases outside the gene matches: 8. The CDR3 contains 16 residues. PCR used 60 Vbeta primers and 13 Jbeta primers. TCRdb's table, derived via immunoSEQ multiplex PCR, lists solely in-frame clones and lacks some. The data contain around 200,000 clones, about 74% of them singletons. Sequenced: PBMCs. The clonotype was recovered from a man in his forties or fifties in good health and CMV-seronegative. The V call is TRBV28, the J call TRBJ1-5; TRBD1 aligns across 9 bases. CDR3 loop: CASRPGTGYGNQPQHF. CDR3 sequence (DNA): TGTGCCAGCAGACCCGGGACAGGGTACGGCAATCAGCCCCAGCATTTT. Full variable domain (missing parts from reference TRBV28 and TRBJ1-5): DVKVTQSSRYLVKRTGEKVFLECVQDMDHENMFWYRQDPGLGLRLIYFSYDVKMKEKGDIPEGYSVSREKKERFSLILESASTNQTSMYLCASRPGTGYGNQPQHFGDGTRLSIL.